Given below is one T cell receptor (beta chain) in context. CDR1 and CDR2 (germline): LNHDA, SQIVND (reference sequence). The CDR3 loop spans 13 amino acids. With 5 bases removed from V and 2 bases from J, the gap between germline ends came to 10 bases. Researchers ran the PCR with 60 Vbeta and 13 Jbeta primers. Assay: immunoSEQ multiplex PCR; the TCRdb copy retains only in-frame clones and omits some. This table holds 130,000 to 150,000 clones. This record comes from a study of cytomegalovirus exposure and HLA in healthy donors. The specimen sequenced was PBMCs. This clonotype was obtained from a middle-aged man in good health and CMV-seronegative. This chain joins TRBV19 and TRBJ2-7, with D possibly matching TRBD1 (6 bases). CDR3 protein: CASSQGLTYEQYF. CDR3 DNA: TGTGCCAGTAGTCAGGGGCTAACCTACGAGCAGTACTTC.